The clone carrying this TCR beta chain has ten or more counts. At the DNA level, this CDR3 is encoded by other sequences in the same sample as well. This sample was included in a study of beta chain features in type 1 diabetes. The germline V gene has CDR1 MNHNY and CDR2 SVGAGI (reference sequence). There are 12 residues in the CDR3. Trimming shortened V by 4 bases and J by 3 bases, and 7 bases separated the two germline ends. cDNA synthesis used the whole RNA isolate, giving expressed TCRB sequences. TCRdb keeps only in-frame clones here, not all; method: immunoSEQ multiplex PCR. The table has almost 350,000 clones, around 7.6% seen once.

The sequence was obtained from a woman between 18 and 30 years old in good health. Sample: central memory CD4+ T cells from blood. The chain uses TRBV6-6 and TRBJ2-7, with no clear D. CDR3 residues: CASSLQGYEQYF. The CDR3 bases are TGTGCCAGCAGTTTACAAGGCTACGAGCAGTACTTC.